Reported below is one TCR beta chain. No antigen is known for it. These data originate in a study of T cell responses to AZD1222 COVID-19 vaccine. Germline V lookup: CDR1 MDHEN, CDR2 SYDVKM. The V segment lost 9 bases and the J segment 1 base; nucleotides outside the gene matches: 9. This CDR3 is 17 amino acids long. Using immunoSEQ multiplex PCR, the repertoire was profiled, and TCRdb retains in-frame clones only, with some absent. The table records 150,000 to 190,000 clones, around 85% of them present only once. Study results and limitations: Among those given AZD1222, only six were seropositive at baseline.

The chain has TRBV28 and TRBJ2-5, with 15 bases lining up with TRBD2. Sample: peripheral blood, taken after recovery from COVID-19. The receptor's source is an adult who had recovered from COVID-19. The CDR3: CARPTGLAGGLQETQYF. The CDR3 bases are TGTGCCAGACCGACGGGACTAGCGGGAGGCCTCCAAGAGACCCAGTACTTC. Full variable domain (outside the CDR3, taken from reference TRBV28 and TRBJ2-5): DVKVTQSSRYLVKRTGEKVFLECVQDMDHENMFWYRQDPGLGLRLIYFSYDVKMKEKGDIPEGYSVSREKKERFSLILESASTNQTSMYLCARPTGLAGGLQETQYFGPGTRLLVL.